A few counts support the clone carrying this T cell receptor (beta chain). Its antigen is currently unknown. The data stem from a study of OX40 agonist ivuxolimab in advanced cancers. Study-wide background: Every patient in dose escalation had hepatocellular carcinoma, melanoma, renal cell or head and neck cancer. A history of anti-PD-1, anti-PD-L1 or anti-CTLA-4 therapy was acceptable, and approximately 40% had some. Study results and caveats: Determination of antigen specificity was not performed for the expanded peripheral T cells.

The protocol was immunoSEQ multiplex PCR, while the TCRdb copy is restricted to in-frame clones and leaves out a portion. The sample includes around 35,000 clones, 60% to 80% of them seen just once. There are 16 residues in the CDR3. The sampling schedule covered blood at baseline, cycle 4 day 1, and cycle 7 day 1. The genes are TRBV12-2 and TRBJ2-7; the table's D call, TRBD2, was not checked against the DNA. TRBV12-2 is given as a pseudogene. The origin of this receptor is an adult with an advanced solid tumor such as melanoma, head and neck, liver or kidney cancer. The sample was CD4+ or CD8+ T cells sorted from blood, taken in a trial of the OX40 agonist ivuxolimab. This CDR3 reads CASRLRNKTGTYEQYF. The CDR3 DNA sequence: TGTGCAAGTCGCTTGAGGAATAAGACCGGTACCTACGAGCAGTACTTC.